What follows is one T cell receptor (beta chain) and its context. Library preparation (for TCRbeta) was performed with unique molecular identifiers. TCRdb ran MiXCR on the PCR reads and lists one entry per CDR3 protein. The table lists approximately 350,000 distinct CDR3 sequences, 10% of them singletons, with more than 2% in the top ten. This sample was included in a study of T-cell reconstitution after alpha-beta-depleted transplantation in children. The TCR originated in a human donor who donated a stem cell graft to a child with acute lymphoblastic leukemia. Here the sequenced sample was PBMCs from the stem cell graft donor, taken from the stem cell graft.

The DNA for the CDR3 is TGTGCCAGCAGCAATACAGGCCTCTCTGGAAACACCATATATTTT. It codes for CASSNTGLSGNTIYF. This chain links TRBV7-9 with TRBJ1-3; a weak D match, TRBD1 (5 bases). Germline lookup yields CDR1 SEHNR and CDR2 FQNEAQ (reference sequence). The CDR3 is made up of 15 amino acids. Trimming shortened V by 5 bases and J by 0 bases, and 11 bases separated the two germline ends.